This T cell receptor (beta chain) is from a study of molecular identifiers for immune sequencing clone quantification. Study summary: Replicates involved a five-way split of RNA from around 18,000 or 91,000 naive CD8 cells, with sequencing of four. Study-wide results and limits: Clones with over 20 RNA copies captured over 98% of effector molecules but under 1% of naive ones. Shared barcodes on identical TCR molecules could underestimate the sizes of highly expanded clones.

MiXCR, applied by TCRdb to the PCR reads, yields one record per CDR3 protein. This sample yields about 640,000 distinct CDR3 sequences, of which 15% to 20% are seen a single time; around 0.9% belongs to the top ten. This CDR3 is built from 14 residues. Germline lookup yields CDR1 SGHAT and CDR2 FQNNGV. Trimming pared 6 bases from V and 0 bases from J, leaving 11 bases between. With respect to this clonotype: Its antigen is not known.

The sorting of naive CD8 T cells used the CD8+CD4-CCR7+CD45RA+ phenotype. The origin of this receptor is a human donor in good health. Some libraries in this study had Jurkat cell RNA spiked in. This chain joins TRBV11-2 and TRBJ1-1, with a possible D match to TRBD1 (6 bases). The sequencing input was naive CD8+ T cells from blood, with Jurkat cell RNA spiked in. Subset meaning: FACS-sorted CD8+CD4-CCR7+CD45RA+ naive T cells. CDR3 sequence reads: CASRTGFMNTEAFF. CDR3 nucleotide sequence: TGTGCCAGCAGAACAGGGTTCATGAACACTGAAGCTTTCTTT.